Below are 30 T cell receptor beta chains sequenced from a single sample in a study of beta chain features in type 1 diabetes. Study-wide results and caveats: Within each of all four CD4+ subsets, Type 1 diabetes patients had TCRB CDR3s that were moderately but significantly shorter.

Their recognized antigens are unknown. The study reverse transcribed the entire isolated RNA, so it sequenced expressed TCRB transcripts. Libraries were prepared by immunoSEQ multiplex PCR; TCRdb keeps only in-frame clonotypes and omits some of them. Of about 650,000 clones listed, around 12% are singletons. Sequenced input: naive CD4+ T cells from blood. The receptors were gathered from a man aged 25 to 45 with type 1 diabetes.

The chain carries TRBV20-1 and TRBJ2-5; D uncertain. The V end was cut by 3 bases, the J end by 4 bases, with 6 bases between. Germline-derived CDR1 and CDR2 are DFQATT and SNEGSKA (reference sequence). CDR3 length: 11 residues. The CDR3 here is CSASERETQYF. CDR3 nucleotide sequence: TGCAGTGCTAGCGAACGAGAGACCCAGTACTTC.

The rearrangement joins TRBV4-1 to TRBJ2-7; D ambiguous. Trimming removed 0 bases at V and 3 bases at J, with 12 bases between. The CDR3 covers 15 residues. Germline CDR1 and CDR2: MGHRA and YSYEKL. The CDR3 nucleotides are TGCGCCAGCAGCCAAGATCTAACTGCTGTCTACGAGCAGTACTTC. It specifies CASSQDLTAVYEQYF.

This clone was counted a few times. This sequence joins TRBV16 and TRBJ1-4; D call uncertain. The CDR3 loop spans 15 amino acids. V was clipped by 2 bases and J by 7 bases, with 14 bases between them. Per germline, CDR1 KGHSY and CDR2 FQNENV. The CDR3 nucleotides read TGTGCCAGCAGCCAACCTTTAGCGGGGAGTGAAAAACTGTTTTTT. Protein sequence: CASSQPLAGSEKLFF.

This clone occurred a few times. The rearrangement links TRBV4-2 to TRBJ2-7; 8 nucleotides agree with TRBD2. Germline V gives CDR1 LGHNA, CDR2 YNFKEQ. J lost 2 bases, V lost 0 bases, and 6 bases had no gene match. The CDR3 runs to 16 residues. This CDR3 is CASSQDQSGGPYEQYF. The CDR3 DNA reads TGTGCCAGCAGCCAAGATCAAAGCGGGGGACCCTACGAGCAGTACTTC.

The table lists this clone with a few counts. V usage is TRBV11-3 and J usage is TRBJ2-1, with TRBD2 matching 9 bases. The germline V gene encodes CDR1 SGHNT and CDR2 YENEEA. The CDR3 is made up of 15 amino acids. V lost 3 bases, J lost 6 bases, and 6 bases stayed unmatched. The CDR3 region has the DNA TGTGCCAGCAGCTTCTCCGGGACTAGCTCCAATGAGCAGTTCTTC. This encodes CASSFSGTSSNEQFF.

The chain employs TRBV4-3 and TRBJ2-3, with unresolved D. The CDR3 length is 17 residues. The V gene lost 0 bases and the J gene lost 6 bases, with 19 bases spanning the gap. Germline CDR1 LGHNA, CDR2 YSLEER. In DNA, the CDR3 is TGCGCCAGCAGCCAAGATATATGGCGGCGACCCGGCGATACGCAGTATTTT. Translated, it gives CASSQDIWRRPGDTQYF.

This clone was counted between two and nine times. This chain joins TRBV25-1 and TRBJ1-2; 10 bases align to TRBD1. The germline V gene encodes CDR1 MGHDK and CDR2 SYGVNS. The V and J ends lost 3 bases and 6 bases, in that order; junction bases with no gene match: 7. The CDR3 spans 15 residues. The CDR3 nucleotides are TGTGCCAGCAGTGATCGCTTAGGACAGGGGGATGGCTACACCTTC. Protein product: CASSDRLGQGDGYTF.

The chain uses TRBV18 and TRBJ2-1; possible D gene TRBD1, 6 bases. The germline CDR1 and CDR2 sequences are KGHSH and LQKENI. This CDR3 region has 14 residues. V was trimmed by 5 bases and J by 8 bases, leaving 16 bases between them. CDR3 protein: CASSSGRGRDEQFF. CDR3 in DNA: TGTGCCAGCTCATCTGGCAGGGGTCGGGATGAGCAGTTCTTC.

For the CDR3, the DNA is TGTGCCAGCTTCGAGGACAGGGGGGATGAGCAGTTCTTC. This gives the protein CASFEDRGDEQFF. The chain joins TRBV2 to TRBJ2-1, with 10 positions matching TRBD1. Germline assignment: CDR1 SNHLY and CDR2 FYNNEI. The CDR3 runs 13 residues. V dropped 8 bases and J dropped 8; count of bases not matched to a gene: 6.

This clone appeared a few times. V gene TRBV20-1 combines with J gene TRBJ2-2; D is unclear. Germline CDR1 DFQATT, CDR2 SNEGSKA (reference sequence). Deletions cut 6 bases from V and 7 bases from J, with 3 bases between. CDR3 length: 9 residues. The CDR3, as DNA: TGCAGTGCGGACGGGGAGCTGTTTTTT. Protein sequence: CSADGELFF.

The chain couples TRBV9 to TRBJ2-2, with D tentatively TRBD1 or TRBD2 (7 bases each). The CDR3 loop spans 17 amino acids. Germline-derived CDR1 and CDR2 are SGDLS and YYNGEE. V was clipped by 4 bases and J by 6 bases, with 22 bases between them. This chain's CDR3 is CASSRTAGEGAPGELFF. The CDR3 nucleotides are TGTGCCAGCAGCCGCACCGCTGGGGAGGGGGCCCCCGGGGAGCTGTTTTTT.

This clone was detected a few times. This CDR3 fails to terminate in the conserved phenylalanine or tryptophan, so it likely reflects a read error. Because the CDR3's place on the DNA is in doubt, the DNA is left out and the CDR3 is given as listed by TCRdb. The V gene is TRBV30, the J gene TRBJ1-1; the listed D gene, TRBD1, was not tested against the DNA. The CDR3 length is 15 residues, termini included. Germline V gene data show CDR1 as GTSNPN and CDR2 as SVGIG (reference sequence). This CDR3 is CAWSTYLHRGPVLRV.

The chain carries TRBV6-5 and TRBJ1-1; 7 bases are shared with TRBD1. The CDR3 is made up of 16 amino acids. The junction had 10 bases not matched to a gene; V was cut back by 4 bases and J by 2 bases. Germline CDR1 is MNHEY and CDR2 is SVGAGI. CDR3 amino acids: CASSFSRRQGNTEAFF. The CDR3 DNA reads as TGTGCCAGCAGTTTCTCCCGCCGACAGGGTAACACTGAAGCTTTCTTT.

The chain recombines TRBV9 with TRBJ1-3, with D unclear. The CDR3 is made up of 12 amino acids. Trimming stripped 1 base from V and 8 bases from J, with 7 bases between. Germline V gives CDR1 SGDLS, CDR2 YYNGEE. This CDR3 reads CASSVRSDTIYF. CDR3 bases: TGTGCCAGCAGCGTAAGGAGCGACACCATATATTTT.

This rearrangement joins TRBV9 to TRBJ2-7; possible D gene TRBD1, 5 bases. Germline V lookup: CDR1 SGDLS, CDR2 YYNGEE. V gave up 4 bases and J gave up 2 bases, with 16 bases separating them. The CDR3 totals 15 residues. DNA for the CDR3: TGTGCCAGCAGCTTGACAGCCTCCCAAACCTACGAGCAGTACTTC. As protein: CASSLTASQTYEQYF.

The chain has TRBV7-3 and TRBJ2-5; D may be TRBD1 or TRBD2 (5 bases each). The CDR3 sequence is 14 residues long. Germline-derived CDR1 and CDR2 are SGHTA and FQGTGA. V lost 1 base and J 7 bases, leaving 13 bases between the germline ends. The CDR3 loop reads CASSLNGARGTQYF. The CDR3 region has the DNA TGTGCCAGCAGCTTAAACGGGGCCCGAGGGACCCAGTACTTC.

This clone was observed a few times. This sequence joins TRBV6-6 and TRBJ2-7; no clear D. CDR3 length: 14 residues. V dropped 2 bases and J dropped 0 bases, with 8 bases sitting between them. Looked up from germline, CDR1 is MNHNY and CDR2 is SVGAGI (reference sequence). In DNA form, the CDR3 reads TGTGCCAGCAGTTACGGATCGAACTCCTACGAGCAGTACTTC. Protein: CASSYGSNSYEQYF.

The CDR3 bases are TGTGCCAGCAGCTCGGACAGGATGAATGGCTACACCTTC. Its protein is CASSSDRMNGYTF. The chain employs TRBV7-9 and TRBJ1-2, with 7 bases lining up with TRBD1. The CDR3 runs to 13 residues. Germline trimming cut 4 bases from V and 6 bases from J; bases unmatched to any gene: 5. The germline CDR1 and CDR2 sequences are SEHNR and FQNEAQ (reference sequence).

The J gene is TRBJ2-5, the V gene TRBV7-9; D possibly corresponds to TRBD1 (5 bases). CDR1 is SEHNR and CDR2 is FQNEAQ in the germline V gene (reference sequence). Deletions cut 5 bases from V and 1 base from J, with 11 bases between. The CDR3 loop spans 14 amino acids. The CDR3 loop reads CASSPQAIQETQYF. As DNA, the CDR3 is TGTGCCAGCAGCCCACAGGCGATCCAAGAGACCCAGTACTTC.

This clone was found a few times. CDR3 residues: CASSRDSRNYGYTF. The CDR3 DNA sequence: TGTGCCAGCAGCCGGGACAGTCGAAACTATGGCTACACCTTC. V usage is TRBV7-9 and J usage is TRBJ1-2, with 7 bases fitting TRBD1. J gave up 2 bases and V 5 bases, and 5 bases lay outside the gene matches. The germline gives CDR1 SEHNR, CDR2 FQNEAQ (reference sequence). This CDR3 contains 14 residues.

CDR3 bases: TGTGCCAGCAGCTTAGCGGTCGGACAGGGCAATCAGCCCCAGCATTTT. Its protein product is CASSLAVGQGNQPQHF. The chain carries TRBV7-8 and TRBJ1-5, with 7 bases aligning to TRBD1. This CDR3 comprises 16 residues. Per the germline V gene, CDR1 is SGHVS and CDR2 is FQNEAQ. After removal of 0 bases from V and 2 bases from J, the junction contained 4 bases not matched to a gene.

This sequence joins TRBV20-1 and TRBJ2-1; the D is unclear. From germline, CDR1 is DFQATT and CDR2 SNEGSKA (reference sequence). Trimming cost V 5 bases and J 9 bases, with 11 bases left between them. This CDR3 region has 11 residues. As DNA, the CDR3 is TGCAGTGCTCCAGAAGTGGTTGAGCAGTTCTTC. Protein: CSAPEVVEQFF.

The chain is built from TRBV5-1 and TRBJ1-2; D gene uncertain. The germline CDR1 and CDR2 sequences are SGHRS and YFSETQ. This CDR3 contains 16 residues. Trimming stripped 0 bases from V and 0 bases from J, with 12 bases between. The CDR3 region has the DNA TGCGCCAGCAGCTTGGGAGGTGCAGAGACTAACTATGGCTACACCTTC. It codes for CASSLGGAETNYGYTF.

V is TRBV5-4 and J is TRBJ2-7; D uncertain. The CDR3 is 14 residues long. V lost 0 bases to trimming and J lost 0 bases, with 7 bases between them. The germline gives CDR1 SGHNT, CDR2 YYREEE (reference sequence). CDR3 protein: CASSLGGISYEQYF. The CDR3 DNA reads as TGTGCCAGCAGCTTGGGTGGTATCTCCTACGAGCAGTACTTC.

This clone was detected a few times. The V call is TRBV5-1, the J call TRBJ2-7, with D possibly matching TRBD1 (6 bases). The germline V gene encodes CDR1 SGHRS and CDR2 YFSETQ. This CDR3 is 13 amino acids long. The V end was cut by 0 bases, the J end by 3 bases, with 7 bases between. The CDR3 loop reads CASSLDRVYEQYF. The CDR3 bases are TGCGCCAGCAGCTTGGACAGGGTCTACGAGCAGTACTTC. The full variable domain, with the rest looked up from reference TRBV5-1 and TRBJ2-7, is KAGVTQTPRYLIKTRGQQVTLSCSPISGHRSVSWYQQTPGQGLQFLFEYFSETQRNKGNFPGRFSGRQFSNSRSEMNVSTLELGDSALYLCASSLDRVYEQYFGPGTRLTVT.

The chain employs TRBV7-9 and TRBJ2-3, with D hard to call. Trimming left V 2 bases short and J 4 bases short, with 13 bases between. The CDR3 has 15 amino acids. The V gene's germline CDR1 is SEHNR and CDR2 FQNEAQ (reference sequence). Here the CDR3 reads CASSLSPDPPDTQYF. The CDR3 DNA sequence: TGTGCCAGCAGCTTAAGCCCGGATCCCCCAGATACGCAGTATTTT.

About this clone itself: Other DNA sequences from this sample encode an identical CDR3 as well. This sequence joins TRBV9 and TRBJ2-5; either TRBD1 or TRBD2 may fit D (5 bases each). In germline, CDR1 is SGDLS, CDR2 YYNGEE. Between the trimmed V and J ends, which lost 0 bases and 4 bases, there was a span of 10 bases. CDR3 size: 14 residues. The CDR3 protein is CASSVGSRGETQYF. The CDR3 DNA sequence: TGTGCCAGCAGCGTAGGGTCGAGGGGAGAGACCCAGTACTTC.

This clone was counted only a few times. CDR3 coding DNA: TGTGCCAGCAGCGTATCGGGATATAATTCACCCCTCCACTTT. Translated: CASSVSGYNSPLHF. This chain links TRBV9 with TRBJ1-6; D gene ambiguous. The CDR3 is 14 amino acids. The germline V gene has CDR1 SGDLS and CDR2 YYNGEE. V shed 1 base and J shed 4 bases, with 6 bases lying between them. The full variable domain, rest sourced from reference TRBV9 and TRBJ1-6, is DSGVTQTPKHLITATGQRVTLRCSPRSGDLSVYWYQQSLDQGLQFLIQYYNGEERAKGNILERFSAQQFPDLHSELNLSSLELGDSALYFCASSVSGYNSPLHFGNGTRLTVT.

The rearrangement uses TRBV19 and TRBJ2-3; D unclear. Germline lookup yields CDR1 LNHDA and CDR2 SQIVND (reference sequence). V was shortened by 5 bases and J by 4 bases, with 19 bases between the two germline ends. The CDR3 consists of 16 residues. CDR3 nucleotide sequence: TGTGCCAGTAGTCTCCTCCTCAGCCTGGACGCAGATACGCAGTATTTT. This translates into CASSLLLSLDADTQYF.

This clone was counted a few times. This chain joins TRBV7-2 and TRBJ2-7; D is uncertain. CDR3 length equals 12 residues. Looked up from germline, CDR1 is SGHTA and CDR2 is FQGNSA. V lost 4 bases and J 3 bases, leaving 7 bases between the germline ends. The CDR3, as DNA: TGTGCCAGCAGCTCTGGCTTCTACGAGCAGTACTTC. It codes for CASSSGFYEQYF.